This T cell receptor (beta chain) stems from a study of graft-versus-host responses after intestinal transplantation. General study points: Among circulating GvH clones, peak levels were associated with early post-transplant declines in HvG clones.

Germline CDR1 is LNHNV and CDR2 is YYDKDF (reference sequence). CDR3 length: 14 residues. V was clipped by 0 bases and J by 5 bases; unmatched bases: 4. Sequenced by immunoSEQ multiplex PCR; TCRdb stores in-frame clones only, minus some. The repertoire holds about 8,000 clones, with 30% to 40% as singletons. Co-plating was performed using around 200,000 CFSE-labeled responder cells and around 200,000 irradiated, violet-dye-labeled stimulator cells. Post-reaction sorting isolated proliferating CFSE-low CD3+CD4+ and CD3+CD8+ responders. This clone has more than one count but fewer than ten. V gene TRBV15 combines with J gene TRBJ2-7; 7 positions agree with TRBD2. The sequence derives from a human patient who received an intestinal transplant. This specimen was alloreactive CD8+ T cells from a mixed lymphocyte reaction culture, taken before intestinal transplant. Documented subset: CFSE-low proliferating T cells sorted from roughly six-day pre-transplant mixed lymphocyte reaction (GvH or HvG direction). The CDR3 is CATSRESGAHEQYF. The CDR3 region has the DNA TGTGCCACCAGCAGAGAAAGCGGGGCGCACGAGCAGTACTTC.